These T cell receptor beta chains were read from a single sample in a study of T cells in Graves' hyperthyroidism and ophthalmopathy. TCRdb reprocessed the multiplex PCR reads with MiXCR, giving one entry per CDR3 protein. The sample yields about 520,000 distinct CDR3 sequences, around 22% seen once. The sample comprised blood. The receptor set was obtained from a young woman with Graves' ophthalmopathy. CDR3s include the opening cysteine and the closing phenylalanine or tryptophan. The D gene is left open where the match is weak. Rows may omit the clone size; those that give it use once, few, many or a size class.

CATLLTGNKQGYTF	TGTGCCACCCTATTGACAGGGAATAAGCAGGGCTACACCTTC	TRBV10-3	TRBJ1-2	TRBD1	NA
CASILPGQMSSGANVLTF	TGTGCCAGCATCCTACCGGGACAAATGAGCTCTGGGGCCAACGTCCTGACTTTC	TRBV6-2/TRBV6-3	TRBJ2-6	NA	many
CASSQFGRGPLEQYF	TGTGCCAGCAGCCAATTCGGGCGGGGACCCCTCGAGCAGTACTTC	TRBV14	TRBJ2-7	NA	NA
CSATSGQSSYEQYF	TGCAGTGCTACATCGGGACAGAGCTCCTACGAGCAGTACTTC	TRBV20-1	TRBJ2-7	TRBD1	NA
CASSHPRDRLITEAFF	TGTGCCAGCAGCCACCCGAGGGACAGGCTTATCACTGAAGCTTTCTTT	TRBV11-2	TRBJ1-1	TRBD1	few
CAWSPGPGGGQPQHF	TGTGCCTGGAGCCCGGGACCGGGAGGCGGTCAGCCCCAGCATTTT	TRBV30	TRBJ1-5	NA	many
CASSQPGTYTYEQYF	TGTGCCAGCAGCCAACCCGGGACGTATACCTACGAGCAGTACTTC	TRBV3-1	TRBJ2-7	NA	few
CASSLASSRYEQYF	TGTGCCAGCTCACTAGCGAGTTCTCGCTACGAGCAGTACTTC	TRBV18	TRBJ2-7	NA	NA
CASSFRTGLNYEQYF	TGTGCCAGCAGCTTTCGGACAGGGCTGAACTACGAGCAGTACTTC	TRBV7-6	TRBJ2-7	TRBD1	many
CASKLAEHQETQYF	TGTGCCAGCAAACTAGCGGAGCACCAAGAGACCCAGTACTTC	TRBV2	TRBJ2-5	TRBD2	NA
CASSFTPANYGYTF	TGTGCCAGCAGTTTTACACCTGCTAACTATGGCTACACCTTC	TRBV27	TRBJ1-2	NA	many
CASVHPSGQSLYEQYF	TGTGCCAGCGTTCATCCTTCGGGACAGAGCCTCTACGAGCAGTACTTC	TRBV6-5	TRBJ2-7	TRBD1	many
CVSSTGTGPYEQYF	TGTGTCAGCAGTACCGGGACAGGACCCTACGAGCAGTACTTC	TRBV12-3/TRBV12-4	TRBJ2-7	TRBD1	NA
CASSLSVSVYTEAFF	TGTGCCAGCAGCTTATCGGTATCAGTTTACACTGAAGCTTTCTTT	TRBV13	TRBJ1-1	NA	many
CASSVDRESNQPQHF	TGTGCCAGTAGTGTTGACAGGGAAAGCAATCAGCCCCAGCATTTT	TRBV19	TRBJ1-5	TRBD1	many
CASSSHRQGNEAFF	TGTGCCAGCAGCTCCCACCGACAGGGGAATGAAGCTTTCTTT	TRBV6-1	TRBJ1-1	TRBD1	many
CASSYPQGRTYGYTF	TGTGCCAGCAGTTACCCACAGGGTCGGACCTATGGCTACACCTTC	TRBV6-2/TRBV6-3	TRBJ1-2	NA	many
CASSLEAPSYEQYF	TGCGCCAGCAGCTTGGAGGCCCCTTCCTACGAGCAGTACTTC	TRBV5-1	TRBJ2-7	NA	many
CASTRQLDTEAFF	TGTGCCAGCACGCGACAGCTAGACACTGAAGCTTTCTTT	TRBV6-5	TRBJ1-1	NA	many
CASSTDSRETQYF	TGCGCCAGCAGCACGGACAGCCGGGAGACCCAGTACTTC	TRBV5-1	TRBJ2-5	NA	NA
CASSYGTSATYEQYF	TGTGCCAGCAGTTACGGGACTAGCGCGACCTACGAGCAGTACTTC	TRBV6-2/TRBV6-3	TRBJ2-7	TRBD2	NA
CAWLTDAIAFF	TGTGCCTGGTTGACGGATGCTATTGCTTTCTTT	TRBV30	TRBJ1-1	NA	NA
CASSELPGNTIYF	TGTGCCAGCAGTGAATTGCCTGGAAACACCATATATTTT	TRBV2	TRBJ1-3	NA	many
CASSAVQGKETQYF	TGTGCCAGCAGCGCAGTACAGGGTAAAGAGACCCAGTACTTC	TRBV7-9	TRBJ2-5	NA	once
CASRSGVRETQYF	TGTGCCAGCAGGTCCGGGGTGCGAGAGACCCAGTACTTC	TRBV6-1	TRBJ2-5	NA	many
CASRRTALNTEAFF	TGTGCCAGCAGGCGGACAGCGTTGAACACTGAAGCTTTCTTT	TRBV7-9	TRBJ1-1	NA	few
CASSQDSQRDGYTF	TGCGCCAGCAGCCAAGACAGCCAGAGGGATGGCTACACCTTC	TRBV4-3	TRBJ1-2	NA	many
CSARGGQVFHPDMNTEAFF	TGCAGTGCTAGAGGTGGACAGGTCTTTCACCCCGACATGAACACTGAAGCTTTCTTT	TRBV20-1	TRBJ1-1	TRBD1	NA
CASSAGQGSSGELFF	TGCGCCAGCAGCGCCGGACAGGGATCGTCTGGGGAGCTGTTTTTT	TRBV5-1	TRBJ2-2	TRBD1	NA
CASSLEIKQTRAFF	TGTGCCAGCAGCTTAGAGATAAAACAAACAAGGGCTTTCTTT	TRBV7-2	TRBJ1-1	NA	NA
CAISESIGDEAFF	TGTGCCATCAGTGAGTCGATAGGGGACGAAGCTTTCTTT	TRBV10-3	TRBJ1-1	NA	many
CSARDPSYSGGPYNEQFF	TGCAGTGCTAGAGATCCGAGTTATAGCGGGGGCCCCTACAATGAGCAGTTCTTC	TRBV20-1	TRBJ2-1	TRBD2	NA
CSVPGAANIGELFF	TGCAGTGTCCCGGGGGCCGCGAACATCGGGGAGCTGTTTTTT	TRBV20-1	TRBJ2-2	NA	NA
CASSLGPWGATEAFF	TGTGCCAGCAGCTTGGGCCCATGGGGGGCCACTGAAGCTTTCTTT	TRBV5-6	TRBJ1-1	NA	NA
CASSPSVRGDTEAFF	TGCGCCAGCAGCCCAAGCGTCAGAGGAGACACTGAAGCTTTCTTT	TRBV4-1	TRBJ1-1	NA	many
CSARDGSSYEQYF	TGCAGTGCTAGAGACGGGAGCTCCTACGAGCAGTACTTC	TRBV20-1	TRBJ2-7	NA	few
CASKPQGLNQPQHF	TGTGCCAGTAAACCCCAGGGTTTGAATCAGCCCCAGCATTTT	TRBV6-1	TRBJ1-5	NA	many
CASSIPRDTRRMGNQPQHF	TGTGCCAGCAGCATACCCCGGGACACTCGCCGGATGGGCAATCAGCCCCAGCATTTT	TRBV2	TRBJ1-5	NA	many
CASSFNEVAFF	TGTGCCAGCAGTTTCAACGAAGTAGCTTTCTTT	TRBV2	TRBJ1-1	NA	NA
CASSLEDRGVSEQYF	TGTGCCAGCAGCTTAGAGGACAGGGGAGTAAGTGAGCAGTACTTC	TRBV11-2	TRBJ2-7	TRBD1	many
CASRRLAPIGETQYF	TGTGCCAGCAGGAGACTAGCGCCGATAGGAGAGACCCAGTACTTC	TRBV6-1	TRBJ2-5	TRBD2	NA
CASRVDRPYEQYF	TGCGCCAGCAGGGTTGACAGGCCCTACGAGCAGTACTTC	TRBV5-1	TRBJ2-7	NA	NA
CASTATGGVISGANVLTF	TGTGCCAGCACAGCGACAGGGGGCGTAATCTCTGGGGCCAACGTCCTGACTTTC	TRBV6-2/TRBV6-3	TRBJ2-6	TRBD1	many
CSGAPSDGNTIYF	TGCAGTGGCGCGCCATCTGATGGAAACACCATATATTTT	TRBV20-1	TRBJ1-3	NA	many
CASQRNGQGGGYTF	TGTGCCAGCCAGAGGAATGGACAGGGGGGTGGCTACACCTTC	TRBV2	TRBJ1-2	TRBD1	NA
CASSTGLPGTGGWDGYTF	TGTGCCAGCAGCACAGGCCTCCCCGGGACAGGGGGCTGGGATGGCTACACCTTC	TRBV9	TRBJ1-2	TRBD1	NA
CASSVGGETGETQYF	TGTGCCAGCAGTGTTGGTGGGGAGACGGGAGAGACCCAGTACTTC	TRBV2	TRBJ2-5	NA	few
CASSPNREGYGYTF	TGTGCCAGCAGCCCGAACAGGGAGGGGTATGGCTACACCTTC	TRBV7-9	TRBJ1-2	NA	NA